Presented here are 20 T cell receptor beta chains from one specimen sequenced in a study of cytomegalovirus exposure and HLA in healthy donors. It was with 60 Vbeta and 13 Jbeta primers that the PCR ran. Clones were sequenced by immunoSEQ multiplex PCR, and TCRdb holds only the in-frame ones, with some missing. Of about 200,000 clones listed, approximately 80% are singletons. Input material: PBMCs. These receptor sequences come from a man in his fifties or sixties in good health and CMV-seronegative.

This clone was detected once. J is TRBJ1-2 and V is TRBV9; the D is unclear. The CDR3 covers 14 residues. Germline CDR1 SGDLS, CDR2 YYNGEE. The germline V and J ends were trimmed by 1 base and 2 bases, with 9 bases remaining between them. CDR3 sequence: CASSVFGGNYGYTF. In DNA, the CDR3 is TGTGCCAGCAGCGTATTTGGCGGAAACTATGGCTACACCTTC.

The rearrangement uses TRBV5-1 and TRBJ2-7; 12 bases match TRBD2. The V gene's germline CDR1 is SGHRS and CDR2 YFSETQ. The CDR3 runs 17 residues. V lost 2 bases to trimming and J lost 9 bases; unmatched junction nucleotides: 15. CDR3 residues: CASSFLAGGPAYDWQYF. In DNA form, the CDR3 reads TGCGCCAGCAGCTTCCTAGCGGGAGGGCCAGCTTACGATTGGCAGTACTTC.

The chain couples TRBV7-7 to TRBJ2-5, with 9 bases lining up with TRBD2. Germline lookup yields CDR1 SSHAT and CDR2 FNYEAQ (reference sequence). V was pared by 1 base and J by 5 bases, with 17 bases of the junction left unmatched. This CDR3 comprises 19 residues. CDR3 region: CASSLGSVSGGTMGETQYF. The CDR3 DNA is TGTGCCAGCAGCTTAGGGTCGGTTAGCGGGGGCACCATGGGGGAGACCCAGTACTTC.

V and J are TRBV10-1 and TRBJ2-5, with TRBD2 matching over 8 bases. The CDR3 is 21 residues long. V lost 4 bases to trimming and J lost 1 base; unmatched junction nucleotides: 23. Germline CDR1 reads WNHNN; CDR2 reads SYGVQD (reference sequence). This chain's CDR3 is CASSVPRVGPTSASSQETQYF. The CDR3 DNA reads TGCGCCAGCAGTGTCCCGCGAGTAGGCCCGACTAGCGCCTCAAGCCAAGAGACCCAGTACTTC.

The rearrangement links TRBV27 to TRBJ2-7; D is perhaps TRBD2 (5 bases). Looked up from germline, CDR1 is MNHEY and CDR2 is SMNVEV (reference sequence). Deletions cut 6 bases from V and 7 bases from J, with 16 bases between. The CDR3 spans 13 residues. CDR3 nucleotide sequence: TGTGCCAGCAGAGGAGGTGCGATGGGTGAGCAGTACTTC. Amino acids: CASRGGAMGEQYF.

The genes are TRBV7-9 and TRBJ2-5, with D possibly being TRBD2 (6 bases). This CDR3 comprises 15 residues. Per the germline V gene, CDR1 is SEHNR and CDR2 is FQNEAQ (reference sequence). With 1 base removed from V and 4 bases from J, the gap between germline ends came to 13 bases. For the CDR3, the DNA is TGTGCCAGCAGCTTAGGGGGTCAGGGACTAGAGACCCAGTACTTC. This translates into CASSLGGQGLETQYF.

This clone appeared a single time. This chain uses TRBV28 with TRBJ2-7, with 11 bases identical to TRBD2. Germline CDR1 MDHEN, CDR2 SYDVKM. The trim removed 3 bases at V and 3 bases at J, leaving 1 base unmatched. The CDR3 spans 14 residues. The CDR3 DNA is TGTGCCAGCAGTTTGACTAGCGGGAACTACGAGCAGTACTTC. Translated, it gives CASSLTSGNYEQYF.

V and J are TRBV28 and TRBJ1-4, with D perhaps TRBD1 (5 bases). CDR1 MDHEN and CDR2 SYDVKM come from the germline V gene. V lost 6 bases and J 8 bases, leaving 19 bases between the germline ends. The CDR3 sequence is 15 residues long. This chain's CDR3 is CASSTDTIRGEKLFF. The CDR3 nucleotides are TGTGCCAGCAGCACAGACACCATAAGGGGCGAAAAACTGTTTTTT.

This sequence joins TRBV5-1 and TRBJ2-7; 9 bases are shared with TRBD1. V dropped 0 bases and J dropped 3; count of bases not matched to a gene: 1. The germline CDR1 and CDR2 sequences are SGHRS and YFSETQ. This CDR3 has 14 residues. The CDR3 reads CASSLDRGHYEQYF. In DNA form, the CDR3 reads TGCGCCAGCAGCTTGGACAGGGGGCACTACGAGCAGTACTTC.

The V gene is TRBV7-8, the J gene TRBJ2-7; tentatively, D is TRBD2 (5 bases). With 5 bases removed from V and 2 bases from J, the gap between germline ends came to 16 bases. The CDR3 sequence is 15 residues long. Per germline, CDR1 SGHVS and CDR2 FQNEAQ. CDR3 protein: CASSTTPAETYEQYF. The CDR3 bases are TGTGCCAGCAGCACCACTCCAGCGGAAACCTACGAGCAGTACTTC.

The V gene is TRBV5-8, the J gene TRBJ2-1; 8 bases fit TRBD2. J was trimmed by 0 bases and V by 8 bases; bases with no gene match: 7. The CDR3 is 15 residues long. CDR1 is SGHTS and CDR2 is YDEGEE in the germline V gene. CDR3 in amino acids: CASLPSGSSYNEQFF. CDR3 DNA sequence: TGTGCCAGTCTCCCCAGCGGGAGCTCCTACAATGAGCAGTTCTTC.

This clone came up a few times. The V and J genes are TRBV4-1 and TRBJ1-1; weak D call: TRBD1 (5 bases). CDR1 MGHRA and CDR2 YSYEKL come from the germline V gene. The CDR3 sequence is 13 residues long. The V gene lost 4 bases and the J gene lost 1 base, with 7 bases spanning the gap. The CDR3 loop is CASSLQGNTEAFF. The CDR3 DNA sequence: TGCGCCAGCAGCCTCCAGGGGAACACTGAAGCTTTCTTT.

The chain links TRBV5-4 to TRBJ2-3; TRBD2 aligns across 7 bases. The V segment lost 4 bases and the J segment 2 bases; nucleotides outside the gene matches: 7. This CDR3 spans 15 amino acids. Germline loops: CDR1 SGHNT, CDR2 YYREEE (reference sequence). The CDR3 sequence: CASSPSRGVTDTQYF. CDR3 DNA: TGTGCCAGCAGCCCATCCCGGGGGGTCACAGATACGCAGTATTTT.

V gene TRBV7-9 combines with J gene TRBJ2-5, with 11 bases that match TRBD2. CDR1 SEHNR and CDR2 FQNEAQ come from the germline V gene (reference sequence). This CDR3 contains 16 residues. The V and J ends lost 5 bases and 5 bases, in that order; junction bases with no gene match: 10. CDR3 sequence: CASSARLAGQGETQYF. The CDR3 DNA reads TGTGCCAGCAGCGCCAGACTAGCGGGGCAGGGGGAGACCCAGTACTTC. The full variable domain, its missing parts supplied by reference TRBV7-9 and TRBJ2-5, is DTGVSQNPRHKITKRGQNVTFRCDPISEHNRLYWYRQTLGQGPEFLTYFQNEAQLEKSRLLSDRFSAERPKGSFSTLEIQRTEQGDSAMYLCASSARLAGQGETQYFGPGTRLLVL.

The V gene is TRBV4-1, the J gene TRBJ2-5; 12 bases are a match to TRBD2. Germline lookup yields CDR1 MGHRA and CDR2 YSYEKL. The ends lost 5 bases at V and 5 bases at J; junction bases unmatched: 15. The CDR3 contains 18 residues. CDR3 protein: CASSTLPPGTSGSETQYF. In DNA, the CDR3 is TGCGCCAGCAGCACCCTTCCGCCCGGGACTAGCGGGTCGGAGACCCAGTACTTC.

In DNA form, the CDR3 reads TGTGCCAGCAAGGGCAGGGGAGGGGAAAAACTGTTTTTT. It translates to CASKGRGGEKLFF. The chain carries TRBV2 and TRBJ1-4; possible D gene TRBD1, 6 bases. From germline, CDR1 is SNHLY and CDR2 FYNNEI. V lost 7 bases and J 8 bases, leaving 14 bases between the germline ends. CDR3 size: 13 residues.

The chain uses TRBV30 and TRBJ1-1; TRBD1 aligns across 8 bases. CDR3 size: 13 residues. Germline-derived CDR1 and CDR2 are GTSNPN and SVGIG (reference sequence). V was pared by 7 bases and J by 2 bases, with 6 bases of the junction left unmatched. This chain's CDR3 is CALRQGFNTEAFF. The DNA for the CDR3 is TGTGCCTTACGACAGGGGTTTAACACTGAAGCTTTCTTT.

The rearrangement uses TRBV7-9 and TRBJ1-4, with D maybe TRBD1 (6 bases). Per the germline V gene, CDR1 is SEHNR and CDR2 is FQNEAQ (reference sequence). Trimming took 2 bases from V and 0 from J, leaving 13 bases between them. There are 17 residues in the CDR3. The CDR3 bases are TGTGCCAGCAGCTTATTGGGACACCCTGCAACTAATGAAAAACTGTTTTTT. It yields the protein CASSLLGHPATNEKLFF.

CDR3: CSVEPGLPPTDTQYF. The CDR3 nucleotides are TGCAGCGTTGAACCGGGACTCCCCCCCACAGATACGCAGTATTTT. The chain carries TRBV29-1 and TRBJ2-3; TRBD2 is a possible D gene (6 bases). CDR1 is SQVTM and CDR2 is ANQGSEA in the germline V gene. With 2 bases removed from V and 2 bases from J, the gap between germline ends came to 14 bases. This CDR3 contains 15 residues.

The chain links TRBV12-2 to TRBJ2-7; the table's D gene call, TRBD1, was not cross checked with the DNA. TRBV12-2 counts as a pseudogene. The CDR3 has 17 residues. In DNA, the CDR3 is TGTGCAAGTCGCTTAGCCGAGGACAGGGTGATTAAGTACGAGCAGTACTTC. Translated: CASRLAEDRVIKYEQYF.